The 4 T cell receptor beta chains below were found in one sample sequenced in a study of a mutant IDH1 vaccine in newly diagnosed glioma. The time point was: baseline, week 1 (first vaccination visit). The treatment here: pre-vaccination baseline after standard-of-care therapy. Only in-frame clones appear in the TCRdb table, and some are missing; sequencing was by immunoSEQ multiplex PCR. Here the sample spans over 30,000 clones, about 80% being singletons. The input for sequencing was peripheral blood mononuclear cells (PBMCs), taken from a glioma patient treated with radiotherapy, temozolomide or both. These TCRs come from a man aged 45-65 years with glioma. Some clones in this sample may be carry-over from other donors' samples.

This chain links TRBV18 with TRBJ2-7; D may match TRBD1 or TRBD2 (5 bases each). Germline V gene lookup returns CDR1 KGHSH and CDR2 LQKENI. V lost 3 bases and J lost 0, with 9 bases in between. This CDR3 has 14 amino acids. The CDR3 region is CASSPGETSYEQYF. The CDR3 region has the DNA TGTGCCAGCTCACCGGGGGAGACCTCCTACGAGCAGTACTTC.

The gene calls are TRBV19 and TRBJ2-7; D is perhaps TRBD1 (5 bases). CDR3 length: 12 residues. CDR1 is LNHDA, CDR2 SQIVND, per germline (reference sequence). The V and J ends lost 6 bases and 0 bases respectively, with 6 bases between them. Here the CDR3 reads CASSRDSYEQYF. The CDR3 DNA follows: TGTGCCAGTAGCAGGGACTCCTACGAGCAGTACTTC.

This chain links TRBV5-1 with TRBJ1-4; D may be TRBD1 (5 bases). Germline V gives CDR1 SGHRS, CDR2 YFSETQ. There are 14 residues in the CDR3. Trimming cost V 3 bases and J 8 bases, with 14 bases left between them. CDR3: CASSYRGREEKLFF. The CDR3 DNA sequence: TGCGCCAGCAGCTATAGGGGCAGGGAGGAAAAACTGTTTTTT.

The chain couples TRBV18 to TRBJ2-6; D not resolved. This CDR3 has 15 amino acids. Trimming took 3 bases from V and 0 from J, leaving 6 bases between them. The V gene's germline CDR1 is KGHSH and CDR2 LQKENI. The CDR3 DNA sequence: TGTGCCAGCTCACCGGTGAACTCTGGGGCCAACGTCCTGACTTTC. It is translated as CASSPVNSGANVLTF.